This T cell receptor beta chain is drawn from a study of a mutant IDH1 vaccine in newly diagnosed glioma. Overall study: Patients arrived already treated with radiotherapy, temozolomide, or both, most having had both. Regarding the study as a whole: Detectable vaccine-induced immune responses arose in around 93% of patients.

Time point of the sample: week 5, during vaccination. The study gave 300 ug of mutant IDH1 20-mer peptide per vaccine dose, with topical imiquimod. CDR3 size: 13 residues. V shed 4 bases, J shed 5 bases, and the junction held 1 base outside the gene matches. From germline, CDR1 is MDHEN and CDR2 SYDVKM. With regard to this clone: Its antigen is as yet unknown.

Some clones are missing from TCRdb's copy, which holds only in-frame ones; the method was immunoSEQ multiplex PCR. The sample holds 30,000 to 40,000 clones, roughly 54% seen once. Sequenced material: PBMCs, taken from a glioma patient whose treatment included an IDH1 peptide vaccine. This chain links TRBV28 with TRBJ1-2; 10 bases align to TRBD1. The receptor was isolated from a woman in her late teens or twenties with glioma. CDR3 in amino acids: CASSWGQGYGYTF. The CDR3 DNA follows: TGTGCCAGCAGTTGGGGACAGGGGTATGGCTACACCTTC.